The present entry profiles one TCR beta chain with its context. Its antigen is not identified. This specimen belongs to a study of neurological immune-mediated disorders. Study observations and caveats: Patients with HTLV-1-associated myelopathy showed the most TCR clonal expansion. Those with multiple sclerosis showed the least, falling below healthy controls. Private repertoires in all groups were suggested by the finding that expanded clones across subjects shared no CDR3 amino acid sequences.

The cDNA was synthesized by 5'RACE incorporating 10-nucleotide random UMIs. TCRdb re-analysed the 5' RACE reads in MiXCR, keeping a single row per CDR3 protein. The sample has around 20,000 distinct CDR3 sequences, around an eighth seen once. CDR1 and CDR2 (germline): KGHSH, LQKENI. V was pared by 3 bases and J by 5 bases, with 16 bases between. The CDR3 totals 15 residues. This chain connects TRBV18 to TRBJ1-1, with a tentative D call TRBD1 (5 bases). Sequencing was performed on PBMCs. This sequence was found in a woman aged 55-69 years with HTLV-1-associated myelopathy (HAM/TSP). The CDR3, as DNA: TGTGCCAGCTCACCCCCCCCAGTCGGGGGGACTGAAGCTTTCTTT. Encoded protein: CASSPPPVGGTEAFF.